These 15 T cell receptor beta chains were all obtained from the same sample, sequenced in a study of T cells of healthy individuals. TCRdb reprocessed the 5' RACE reads with MiXCR, giving one entry per CDR3 protein. The sample shows 40,000 to 60,000 distinct CDR3 sequences, 14% to 15% of them seen only once. The source of these receptors is a human donor in good health.

This clonotype was seen many times. The V and J genes are TRBV15 and TRBJ2-7; D is possibly TRBD1 (5 bases). The CDR3 consists of 17 residues. CDR1 and CDR2 from the germline V gene are LNHNV and YYDKDF (reference sequence). The V and J ends lost 0 bases and 3 bases respectively, with 18 bases between them. This CDR3 reads CATSRENYAGSFYEQYF. The CDR3 DNA reads as TGTGCCACCAGCAGAGAAAATTATGCAGGGTCCTTCTACGAGCAGTACTTC.

This clonotype occurred a few times. This chain uses TRBV19 with TRBJ2-1, with 7 bases fitting TRBD2. The germline V gene has CDR1 LNHDA and CDR2 SQIVND (reference sequence). With V trimmed by 5 bases and J by 9 bases, 13 bases remained unmatched. This CDR3 has 15 amino acids. The CDR3, as DNA: TGTGCCAGTAGTTTAGCTGCGACTAGCTTGGGTGAGCAGTTCTTC. This codes for CASSLAATSLGEQFF.

This clonotype was observed a few times. The chain recombines TRBV5-6 with TRBJ1-6; 10 nucleotides align to TRBD1. There are 14 residues in the CDR3. The germline V gene has CDR1 SGHDT and CDR2 YYEEEE. Germline trimming cut 5 bases from V and 11 bases from J; bases unmatched to any gene: 7. Written as DNA, the CDR3 is TGTGCCAGCAGAAGGGACAGGGGAAGGACACCCCTCCACTTT. This sequence encodes CASRRDRGRTPLHF.

The genes are TRBV5-1 and TRBJ2-4; possibly TRBD1 for D (5 bases). In germline, CDR1 is SGHRS, CDR2 YFSETQ. Trimming stripped 1 base from V and 8 bases from J, with 13 bases between. This CDR3 is 14 amino acids long. CDR3 amino acids: CASSLRRGLDIQYF. CDR3 DNA: TGCGCCAGCAGCTTGAGAAGGGGCCTGGACATTCAGTACTTC.

Only a few counts were recorded for this clonotype. The chain combines TRBV24-1 with TRBJ2-1; TRBD1 agrees at 9 bases. From germline, CDR1 is KGHDR and CDR2 SFDVKD. J gave up 7 bases and V 9 bases, and 9 bases lay outside the gene matches. This CDR3 has 14 amino acids. CDR3 loop: CATQHRGRGNEQFF. In nucleotides, the CDR3 is TGTGCCACCCAACACAGGGGGCGCGGGAATGAGCAGTTCTTC.

In this sample, this clonotype turned up a few times. The chain carries TRBV9 and TRBJ1-6; D gene unclear. There are 21 residues in the CDR3. Germline loops: CDR1 SGDLS, CDR2 YYNGEE. V was cut by 6 bases and J by 10 bases, with 38 bases left in between. The CDR3 DNA is TGTGCCAGCACCCGTTCTAGAAGAGGCTGGATTCACCGTTGGGCCTTATCACCCCTCCACTTT. It specifies CASTRSRRGWIHRWALSPLHF. Together with reference TRBV9 and TRBJ1-6, the CDR3 gives the full variable domain: DSGVTQTPKHLITATGQRVTLRCSPRSGDLSVYWYQQSLDQGLQFLIQYYNGEERAKGNILERFSAQQFPDLHSELNLSSLELGDSALYFCASTRSRRGWIHRWALSPLHFGNGTRLTVT.

This clonotype came up many times. The V gene is TRBV7-8, the J gene TRBJ1-5; 10 nucleotides align to TRBD1. Germline V gene sequence: CDR1 SGHVS, CDR2 FQNEAQ. The CDR3 runs 15 residues. The trim removed 1 base at V and 6 bases at J, leaving 3 bases unmatched. CDR3 nucleotides: TGTGCCAGCAGCTTAGTGGGACAGGGGAGTCAGCCCCAGCATTTT. This gives the protein CASSLVGQGSQPQHF.

This clonotype was counted ten times or more. The gene calls are TRBV12-3 or TRBV12-4 and TRBJ2-7; a possible D gene is TRBD1 (6 bases). This CDR3 is 14 amino acids long. Trimming took 7 bases from V and 4 from J, leaving 17 bases between them. Here the CDR3 reads CASNPRAGAYEQYF. Written as DNA, the CDR3 is TGTGCCAGCAACCCGAGGGCAGGGGCGTACGAGCAGTACTTC.

This chain uses TRBV7-9 with TRBJ2-3; D is uncertain. Trimming pared 2 bases from V and 0 bases from J, leaving 6 bases between. The length of the CDR3 is 14 residues. In germline, CDR1 is SEHNR, CDR2 FQNEAQ (reference sequence). The CDR3 DNA sequence: TGTGCCAGCAGCTTATCCCTCAGCACAGATACGCAGTATTTT. It translates to CASSLSLSTDTQYF. The whole variable domain, filled in from reference TRBV7-9 and TRBJ2-3, reads DTGVSQNPRHKITKRGQNVTFRCDPISEHNRLYWYRQTLGQGPEFLTYFQNEAQLEKSRLLSDRFSAERPKGSFSTLEIQRTEQGDSAMYLCASSLSLSTDTQYFGPGTRLTVL.

Regarding this clonotype: A read error is possible here, since a much larger clone lies one base away. The chain recombines TRBV24-1 with TRBJ2-1; a possible D gene is TRBD2 (5 bases). The CDR3 is 15 residues long. Germline V gene lookup returns CDR1 KGHDR and CDR2 SFDVKD. The CDR3 region is CATSSRTGSHNEQFF. The DNA of the CDR3 is TGTGCCACATCCTCCCGGACTGGCTCCCACAATGAGCAGTTCTTC.

In this sample, this clonotype turned up many times. The J gene is TRBJ2-1, the V gene TRBV20-1, with 9 bases fitting TRBD2. The V gene's germline CDR1 is DFQATT and CDR2 SNEGSKA (reference sequence). The CDR3 spans 14 residues. Losses at the gene ends were 7 bases for V and 6 bases for J; bases not matched to a gene: 10. CDR3 loop: CSVFGGGGVNEQFF. As DNA, the CDR3 is TGCAGTGTCTTTGGCGGGGGGGGAGTCAATGAGCAGTTCTTC.

V is TRBV28 and J is TRBJ1-6; D gene ambiguous. V lost 6 bases to trimming and J lost 0 bases, with 18 bases between them. The CDR3 sequence is 18 residues long. The germline V gene has CDR1 MDHEN and CDR2 SYDVKM. CDR3 sequence reads: CASSPVGSWSSYNSPLHF. The CDR3, as DNA: TGTGCCAGCAGCCCCGTAGGCTCCTGGAGCTCCTATAATTCACCCCTCCACTTT.

The CDR3 here is CASSYQGPSHGYTF. CDR3 sequence (DNA): TGTGCCAGCAGTTACCAGGGCCCATCCCATGGCTACACCTTC. V is TRBV6-5 and J is TRBJ1-2; D perhaps matches TRBD1 (5 bases). The germline V gene encodes CDR1 MNHEY and CDR2 SVGAGI. This CDR3 spans 14 amino acids. V was trimmed by 2 bases and J by 6 bases, leaving 13 bases between them.

The chain uses TRBV5-1 and TRBJ2-5; 11 bases agree with TRBD1. Germline CDR1 reads SGHRS; CDR2 reads YFSETQ. The CDR3 has 15 residues. V shed 0 bases and J 5 bases; nucleotides not matched to a gene: 3. The CDR3 DNA reads as TGCGCCAGCAGCTTGGGGACAGGGGGCATGGAGACCCAGTACTTC. Its protein is CASSLGTGGMETQYF.

This clonotype was recorded at least ten times. V is TRBV5-1 and J is TRBJ1-2; 9 nucleotides line up with TRBD1. The CDR3 consists of 15 residues. Germline lookup yields CDR1 SGHRS and CDR2 YFSETQ. J was trimmed by 6 bases and V by 2 bases; bases with no gene match: 8. The CDR3 nucleotides are TGCGCCAGCAGCTTCGGTTCCCGGGACAGGGATGGCTACACCTTC. Translation: CASSFGSRDRDGYTF.